Each of the 26 T cell receptor beta chains below was sequenced from the same sample in a study of OX40 agonist ivuxolimab in advanced cancers. Assay used: immunoSEQ multiplex PCR; TCRdb lists only in-frame clones, some missing. The sample holds 98,000 or so clones; roughly 94% are singletons and the top ten take 0.15% to 0.2%. Source: CD4+ or CD8+ T cells sorted from blood, taken in a trial of the OX40 agonist ivuxolimab. Receptor source: an adult with an advanced solid tumor such as melanoma, head and neck, liver or kidney cancer.

V usage is TRBV27 and J usage is TRBJ2-1; D perhaps matches TRBD2 (5 bases). The germline V gene encodes CDR1 MNHEY and CDR2 SMNVEV (reference sequence). V shed 7 bases and J shed 2 bases, with 12 bases lying between them. The CDR3 is 14 amino acids. CDR3 loop: CASIGLPTYNEQFF. CDR3 in DNA: TGTGCCAGCATCGGACTCCCGACCTACAATGAGCAGTTCTTC.

The chain carries TRBV5-4 and TRBJ1-5, with D perhaps TRBD1 (5 bases). Germline values: CDR1 SGHNT, CDR2 YYREEE (reference sequence). With 0 bases removed from V and 4 bases from J, the gap between germline ends came to 8 bases. CDR3 length equals 14 residues. CDR3 amino acids: CASSLGAGNQPQHF. For the CDR3, the DNA is TGTGCCAGCAGCTTGGGGGCAGGGAATCAGCCCCAGCATTTT.

This chain joins TRBV6-5 and TRBJ2-1, with unresolved D. The CDR3 spans 15 residues. Germline V gene sequence: CDR1 MNHEY, CDR2 SVGAGI. Trimming pared 5 bases from V and 12 bases from J, leaving 23 bases between. CDR3 DNA sequence: TGTGCCAGCAGTAAGTGGGGTCCCGGCCCCCTCGGGCAGTTCTTC. Protein: CASSKWGPGPLGQFF.

The rearrangement links TRBV5-1 to TRBJ2-3, with D hard to call. In germline, CDR1 is SGHRS, CDR2 YFSETQ. This CDR3 contains 13 residues. V lost 0 bases, J lost 6 bases, and 8 bases lay in between. CDR3 in amino acids: CASSLAPPDTQYF. CDR3 sequence (DNA): TGCGCCAGCAGCTTGGCCCCACCGGATACGCAGTATTTT.

The chain recombines TRBV5-1 with TRBJ2-7, with 9 bases identical to TRBD1. V was clipped by 4 bases and J by 5 bases; unmatched bases: 13. Per germline, CDR1 SGHRS and CDR2 YFSETQ. This CDR3 comprises 16 residues. In nucleotides, the CDR3 is TGCGCCAGCAGCCAATACGTTACAGGGGGCCAAAACGAGCAGTACTTC. Translated, it gives CASSQYVTGGQNEQYF.

The chain combines TRBV25-1 with TRBJ2-1; TRBD2 might be the D (6 bases). The CDR3 spans 14 residues. V was cut by 4 bases and J by 6 bases, with 13 bases left in between. Germline CDR1 is MGHDK and CDR2 is SYGVNS. DNA of the CDR3: TGTGCCAGCAGTGGTCGCGGGATTGGCAATGAGCAGTTCTTC. Protein: CASSGRGIGNEQFF.

This clone was observed a single time. The gene calls are TRBV15 and TRBJ1-5; unclear D gene. CDR3 length: 13 residues. In germline, CDR1 is LNHNV, CDR2 YYDKDF (reference sequence). Trimming took 4 bases from V and 1 from J, leaving 5 bases between them. CDR3: CATSTQSNQPQHF. CDR3 nucleotide sequence: TGTGCCACCAGCACCCAAAGCAATCAGCCCCAGCATTTT.

V is TRBV6-5 and J is TRBJ2-7, with D perhaps TRBD2 (5 bases). V was cut by 6 bases and J by 6 bases, with 18 bases left in between. CDR1 is MNHEY and CDR2 is SVGAGI in the germline V gene. This CDR3 has 14 amino acids. The CDR3 coding sequence is TGTGCCAGCAGCCACCGGGGTACGGGCGCCGAGCAGTACTTC. This gives the protein CASSHRGTGAEQYF.

The rearrangement uses TRBV4-3 and TRBJ2-2, with 11 bases fitting TRBD1. After removal of 3 bases from V and 4 bases from J, the junction contained 1 base not matched to a gene. Germline assignment: CDR1 LGHNA and CDR2 YSLEER. The CDR3 consists of 15 residues. This chain's CDR3 is CASSHGTGGTGELFF. The DNA of the CDR3 is TGCGCCAGCAGCCATGGGACAGGGGGCACCGGGGAGCTGTTTTTT.

J is TRBJ1-1 and V is TRBV9, with TRBD1 identical over 7 bases. The CDR3 spans 17 residues. After removal of 3 bases from V and 5 bases from J, the junction contained 16 bases not matched to a gene. Germline lookup yields CDR1 SGDLS and CDR2 YYNGEE. CDR3 DNA: TGTGCCAGCAGCGCCGACCCCAGGGGGGCCATGGGAACTGAAGCTTTCTTT. Translation gives CASSADPRGAMGTEAFF.

J is TRBJ2-7 and V is TRBV11-2, with D maybe TRBD2 (5 bases). Looked up from germline, CDR1 is SGHAT and CDR2 is FQNNGV. The CDR3 has 15 amino acids. The V end was cut by 0 bases, the J end by 7 bases, with 16 bases between. The CDR3: CASSLDRTSTGEQYF. The DNA of the CDR3 is TGTGCCAGCAGCTTAGATCGGACCTCCACGGGGGAGCAGTACTTC.

The chain carries TRBV29-1 and TRBJ1-5, with D tentatively TRBD1 (5 bases). Germline values: CDR1 SQVTM, CDR2 ANQGSEA. The V end lost 7 bases, the J end lost 4 bases, and 14 bases lay between the germline ends. The CDR3 totals 13 residues. The CDR3, as DNA: TGCAGCGCAATGGGGCAAACTAATCAGCCCCAGCATTTT. Protein product: CSAMGQTNQPQHF.

The rearrangement uses TRBV6-6 and TRBJ2-7; 8 bases line up with TRBD1. CDR1 is MNHNY, CDR2 SVGAGI, per germline (reference sequence). CDR3 size: 12 residues. The ends lost 5 bases at V and 5 bases at J; junction bases unmatched: 2. For the CDR3, the DNA is TGTGCCAGCAGTGACAGGGGAGACGAGCAGTACTTC. Encoded protein: CASSDRGDEQYF.

Worth noting for this clone: Other DNA sequences of this sample code for an identical CDR3. The chain has TRBV9 and TRBJ2-3; D not certain. Trimming left V 3 bases short and J 2 bases short, with 7 bases between. The CDR3 loop spans 13 amino acids. Germline V gives CDR1 SGDLS, CDR2 YYNGEE. CDR3 loop: CASSAPSTDTQYF. DNA for the CDR3: TGTGCCAGCAGCGCCCCATCCACAGATACGCAGTATTTT.

This clone was counted a single time. J is TRBJ2-3 and V is TRBV5-1; TRBD1 agrees at 10 bases. Germline V gives CDR1 SGHRS, CDR2 YFSETQ. The CDR3 length is 16 residues. The V and J ends lost 4 bases and 3 bases, in that order; junction bases with no gene match: 8. CDR3 amino acids: CASSRDRGGGTDTQYF. In nucleotides, the CDR3 is TGCGCCAGCAGCCGGGACAGGGGAGGGGGTACAGATACGCAGTATTTT.

The CDR3 DNA follows: TGCAGCGTTCTTTCCAGGGAGCTCGGCGGCTACACCTTC. Translating it yields CSVLSRELGGYTF. The chain links TRBV29-1 to TRBJ1-2; a possible D gene is TRBD1 (5 bases). This CDR3 spans 13 amino acids. Germline CDR1 SQVTM, CDR2 ANQGSEA. Trimming pared 5 bases from V and 8 bases from J, leaving 18 bases between.

J is TRBJ1-2 and V is TRBV18, with 11 bases aligning to TRBD1. Germline assignment: CDR1 KGHSH and CDR2 LQKENI. The trim removed 0 bases at V and 8 bases at J, leaving 11 bases unmatched. This CDR3 spans 17 amino acids. The CDR3 sequence is CASSPPSGQGALRGYTF. In DNA, the CDR3 is TGTGCCAGCTCACCACCGAGTGGACAGGGGGCTCTTAGGGGCTACACCTTC.

This sequence joins TRBV5-6 and TRBJ2-5; D perhaps matches TRBD2 (5 bases). V lost 5 bases to trimming and J lost 7 bases, with 15 bases between them. Germline V CDR1 and CDR2: SGHDT, YYEEEE. The CDR3 is 13 residues long. DNA for the CDR3: TGTGCCAGCAGTGACCAGCGGCTAGGGACCCAGTACTTC. This codes for CASSDQRLGTQYF.

The V call is TRBV9, the J call TRBJ1-3; 9 nucleotides align to TRBD1. The CDR3 has 16 amino acids. With 3 bases clipped from V and 4 bases from J, the junction kept 8 bases outside the gene matches. CDR1 and CDR2 from the germline V gene are SGDLS and YYNGEE. This CDR3 is CASSAYRGQTGNTIYF. The CDR3, as DNA: TGTGCCAGCAGCGCATACAGGGGGCAGACCGGAAACACCATATATTTT.

This chain connects TRBV5-1 to TRBJ2-5; TRBD1 agrees at 8 bases. Per the germline V gene, CDR1 is SGHRS and CDR2 is YFSETQ. Trimming cost V 3 bases and J 4 bases; bases outside gene matches: 5. CDR3 length equals 14 residues. DNA of the CDR3: TGCGCCAGCAGCTCCAGGGGGCAGCGAGAGACCCAGTACTTC. Translating it yields CASSSRGQRETQYF.

This clone was seen only once. The chain employs TRBV5-1 and TRBJ1-6, with 9 bases aligning to TRBD1. The trim removed 5 bases at V and 9 bases at J, leaving 6 bases unmatched. This CDR3 has 14 residues. Per germline, CDR1 SGHRS and CDR2 YFSETQ. The CDR3 here is CASSTGTGSSPLHF. For the CDR3, the DNA is TGCGCCAGCAGTACCGGGACAGGGAGTTCACCCCTCCACTTT. Looking up the rest from reference TRBV5-1 and TRBJ1-6 gives the full variable domain: KAGVTQTPRYLIKTRGQQVTLSCSPISGHRSVSWYQQTPGQGLQFLFEYFSETQRNKGNFPGRFSGRQFSNSRSEMNVSTLELGDSALYLCASSTGTGSSPLHFGNGTRLTVT.

The chain couples TRBV27 to TRBJ2-7; maybe TRBD2 (7 bases). Germline loops: CDR1 MNHEY, CDR2 SMNVEV (reference sequence). The CDR3 sequence is 15 residues long. The V gene lost 5 bases and the J gene lost 5 bases, with 19 bases spanning the gap. CDR3 DNA: TGTGCCAGCAGTCTTTCCCCGGGGGGCGCACACGAGCAGTACTTC. It specifies CASSLSPGGAHEQYF.

This chain connects TRBV6-6 to TRBJ2-7; 10 bases agree with TRBD1. The CDR3 length is 15 residues. In germline, CDR1 is MNHNY, CDR2 SVGAGI (reference sequence). V lost 5 bases, J lost 2 bases, and 6 bases stayed unmatched. The CDR3 bases are TGTGCCAGCAGTACTCCGGGACAGGGGACCTACGAGCAGTACTTC. This translates into CASSTPGQGTYEQYF.

The chain employs TRBV7-7 and TRBJ2-4; D remains ambiguous. Germline CDR1 reads SSHAT; CDR2 reads FNYEAQ (reference sequence). The ends were cut back, 5 bases at V and 3 bases at J, with 14 bases in the middle. The CDR3 has 15 amino acids. The CDR3 protein is CASSLSPRVKNIQYF. CDR3 sequence (DNA): TGTGCCAGCAGCCTCTCCCCGAGAGTCAAAAACATTCAGTACTTC.

This rearrangement joins TRBV5-1 to TRBJ1-1; D is uncertain. Germline V gene data show CDR1 as SGHRS and CDR2 as YFSETQ. Trimming removed 0 bases from V and 4 bases from J, with 13 bases in between. CDR3 length equals 15 residues. CDR3 sequence (DNA): TGCGCCAGCAGCTTGGGGCGGCTGAGTAGCACTGAAGCTTTCTTT. Its translation is CASSLGRLSSTEAFF. Looking up the rest from reference TRBV5-1 and TRBJ1-1 gives the full variable domain: KAGVTQTPRYLIKTRGQQVTLSCSPISGHRSVSWYQQTPGQGLQFLFEYFSETQRNKGNFPGRFSGRQFSNSRSEMNVSTLELGDSALYLCASSLGRLSSTEAFFGQGTRLTVV.

The chain is built from TRBV19 and TRBJ1-5; TRBD1 might be the D (5 bases). This CDR3 has 13 amino acids. Per germline, CDR1 LNHDA and CDR2 SQIVND (reference sequence). The V end was cut by 10 bases, the J end by 1 base, with 11 bases between. This CDR3 reads CATLDSSNQPQHF. CDR3 coding DNA: TGTGCCACCCTCGACAGCAGCAATCAGCCCCAGCATTTT.